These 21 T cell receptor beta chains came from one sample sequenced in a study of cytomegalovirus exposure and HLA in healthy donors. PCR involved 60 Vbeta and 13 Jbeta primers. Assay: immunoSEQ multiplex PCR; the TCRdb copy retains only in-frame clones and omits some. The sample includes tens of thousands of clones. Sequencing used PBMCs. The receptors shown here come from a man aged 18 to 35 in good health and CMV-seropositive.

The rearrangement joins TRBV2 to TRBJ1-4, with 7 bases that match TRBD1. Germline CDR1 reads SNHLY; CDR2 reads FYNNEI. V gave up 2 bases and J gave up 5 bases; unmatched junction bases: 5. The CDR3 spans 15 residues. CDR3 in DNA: TGTGCCAGCAGTGAATGGACAGGAAGGAATGAAAAACTGTTTTTT. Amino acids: CASSEWTGRNEKLFF.

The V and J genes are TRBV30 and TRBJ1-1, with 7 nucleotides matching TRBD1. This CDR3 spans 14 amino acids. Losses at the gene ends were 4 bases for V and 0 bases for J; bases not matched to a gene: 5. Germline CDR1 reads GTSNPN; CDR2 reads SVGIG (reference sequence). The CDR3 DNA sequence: TGTGCCTGGAACTCCGGGACAGTGAACACTGAAGCTTTCTTT. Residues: CAWNSGTVNTEAFF.

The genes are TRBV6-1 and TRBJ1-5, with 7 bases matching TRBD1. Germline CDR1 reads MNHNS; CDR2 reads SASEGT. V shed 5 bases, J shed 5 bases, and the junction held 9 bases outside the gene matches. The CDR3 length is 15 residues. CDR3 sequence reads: CASSSYTGDYQPQHF. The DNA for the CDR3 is TGTGCCAGCAGTTCGTATACAGGGGACTATCAGCCCCAGCATTTT.

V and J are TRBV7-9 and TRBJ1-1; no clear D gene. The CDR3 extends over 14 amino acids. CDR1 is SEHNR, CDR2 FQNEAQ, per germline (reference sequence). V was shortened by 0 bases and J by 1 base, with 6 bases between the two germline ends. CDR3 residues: CASSLAGENTEAFF. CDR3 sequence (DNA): TGTGCCAGCAGCTTAGCCGGGGAGAACACTGAAGCTTTCTTT. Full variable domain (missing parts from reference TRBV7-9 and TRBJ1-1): DTGVSQNPRHKITKRGQNVTFRCDPISEHNRLYWYRQTLGQGPEFLTYFQNEAQLEKSRLLSDRFSAERPKGSFSTLEIQRTEQGDSAMYLCASSLAGENTEAFFGQGTRLTVV.

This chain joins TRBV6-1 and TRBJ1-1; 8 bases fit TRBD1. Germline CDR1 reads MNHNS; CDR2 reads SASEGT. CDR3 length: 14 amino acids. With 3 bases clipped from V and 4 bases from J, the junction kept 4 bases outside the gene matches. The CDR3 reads CASSDGTGGTEAFF. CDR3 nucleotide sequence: TGTGCCAGCAGTGATGGAACAGGGGGCACTGAAGCTTTCTTT.

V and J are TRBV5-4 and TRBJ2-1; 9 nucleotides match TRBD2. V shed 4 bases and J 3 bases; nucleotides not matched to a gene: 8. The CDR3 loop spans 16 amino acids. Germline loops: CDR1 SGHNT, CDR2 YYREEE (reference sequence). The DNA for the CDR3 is TGTGCCAGCAGCGACATAGCGGGAGATCTCTACAATGAGCAGTTCTTC. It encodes CASSDIAGDLYNEQFF.

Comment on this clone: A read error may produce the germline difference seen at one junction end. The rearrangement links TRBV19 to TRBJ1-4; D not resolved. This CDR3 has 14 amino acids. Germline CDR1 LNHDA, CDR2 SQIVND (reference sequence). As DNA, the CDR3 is TGTGCCAGTAGTATATTAGCGCAGGATGACAAACTGTTTTTT. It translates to CASSILAQDDKLFF.

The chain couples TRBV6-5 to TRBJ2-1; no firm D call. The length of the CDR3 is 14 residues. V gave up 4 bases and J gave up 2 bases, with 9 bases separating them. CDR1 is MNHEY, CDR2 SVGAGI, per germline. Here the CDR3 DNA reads TGTGCCAGCAGTTTAGCCGATACCTACAATGAGCAGTTCTTC. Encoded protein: CASSLADTYNEQFF.

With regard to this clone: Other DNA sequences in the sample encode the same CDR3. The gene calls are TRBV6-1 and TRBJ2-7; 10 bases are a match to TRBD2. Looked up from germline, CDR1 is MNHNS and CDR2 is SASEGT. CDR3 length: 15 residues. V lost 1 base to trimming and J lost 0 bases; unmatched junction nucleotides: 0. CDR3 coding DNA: TGTGCCAGCAGTGAAGGGACTAGCGGCTCCTACGAGCAGTACTTC. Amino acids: CASSEGTSGSYEQYF.

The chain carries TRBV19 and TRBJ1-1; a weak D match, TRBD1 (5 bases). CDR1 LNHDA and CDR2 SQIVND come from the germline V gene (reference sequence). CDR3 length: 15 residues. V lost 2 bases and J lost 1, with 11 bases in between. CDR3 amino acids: CASSIKWQGNTEAFF. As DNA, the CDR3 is TGTGCCAGTAGTATAAAATGGCAGGGGAACACTGAAGCTTTCTTT.

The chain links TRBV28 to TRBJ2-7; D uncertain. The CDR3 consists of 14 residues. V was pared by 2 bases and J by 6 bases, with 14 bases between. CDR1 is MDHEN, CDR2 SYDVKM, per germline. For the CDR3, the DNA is TGTGCCAGCAGTTTACCCCCCGCTAGTGGCGAGCAGTACTTC. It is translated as CASSLPPASGEQYF.

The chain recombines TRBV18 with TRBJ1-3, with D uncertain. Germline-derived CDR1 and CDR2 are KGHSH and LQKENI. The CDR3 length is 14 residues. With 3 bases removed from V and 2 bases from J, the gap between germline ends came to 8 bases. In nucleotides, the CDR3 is TGTGCCAGCTCACCGTACAGTCCTGGAAACACCATATATTTT. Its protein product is CASSPYSPGNTIYF.

The CDR3 DNA sequence: TGTGCCACCAGCAGAGCCCGGGGGGGGTCCGGCTATGGCTACACCTTC. The encoded protein is CATSRARGGSGYGYTF. The rearrangement joins TRBV15 to TRBJ1-2; perhaps TRBD1 as D (5 bases). Germline loops: CDR1 LNHNV, CDR2 YYDKDF (reference sequence). V was pared by 1 base and J by 4 bases, with 16 bases between. There are 16 residues in the CDR3.

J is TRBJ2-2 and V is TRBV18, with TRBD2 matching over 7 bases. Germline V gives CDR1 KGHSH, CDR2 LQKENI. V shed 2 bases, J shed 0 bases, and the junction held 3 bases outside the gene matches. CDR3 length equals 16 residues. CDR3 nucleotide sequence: TGTGCCAGCTCACCATATAGCGGGTCGAACACCGGGGAGCTGTTTTTT. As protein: CASSPYSGSNTGELFF.

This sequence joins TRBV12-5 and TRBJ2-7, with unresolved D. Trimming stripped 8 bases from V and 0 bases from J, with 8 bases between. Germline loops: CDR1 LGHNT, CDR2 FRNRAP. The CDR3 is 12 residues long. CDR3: CASTESSYEQYF. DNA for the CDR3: TGTGCTAGTACAGAGAGCTCCTACGAGCAGTACTTC. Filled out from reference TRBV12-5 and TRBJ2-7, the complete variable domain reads DARVTQTPRHKVTEMGQEVTMRCQPILGHNTVFWYRQTMMQGLELLAYFRNRAPLDDSGMPKDRFSAEMPDATLATLKIQPSEPRDSAVYFCASTESSYEQYFGPGTRLTVT.

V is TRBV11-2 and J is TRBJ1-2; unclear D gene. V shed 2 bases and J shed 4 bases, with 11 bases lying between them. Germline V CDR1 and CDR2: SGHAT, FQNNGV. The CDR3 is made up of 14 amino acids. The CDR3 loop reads CASSLPSGPYGYTF. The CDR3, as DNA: TGTGCCAGCAGCTTACCCAGCGGGCCCTATGGCTACACCTTC. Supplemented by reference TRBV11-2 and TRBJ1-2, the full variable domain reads EAGVAQSPRYKIIEKRQSVAFWCNPISGHATLYWYQQILGQGPKLLIQFQNNGVVDDSQLPKDRFSAERLKGVDSTLKIQPAKLEDSAVYLCASSLPSGPYGYTFGSGTRLTVV.

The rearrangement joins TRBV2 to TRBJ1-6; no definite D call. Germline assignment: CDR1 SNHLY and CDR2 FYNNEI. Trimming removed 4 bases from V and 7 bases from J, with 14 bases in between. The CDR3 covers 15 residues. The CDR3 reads CASSAGYPVNSPLHF. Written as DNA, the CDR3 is TGTGCCAGCAGTGCGGGATATCCCGTCAATTCACCCCTCCACTTT.

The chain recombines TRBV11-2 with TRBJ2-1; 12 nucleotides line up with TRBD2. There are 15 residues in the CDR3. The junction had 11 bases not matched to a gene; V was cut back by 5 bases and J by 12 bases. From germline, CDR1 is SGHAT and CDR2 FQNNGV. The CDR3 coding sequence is TGTGCCAGCAGCCCAGCCGGGACTAGCGGGCTTGGGCAGTTCTTC. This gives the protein CASSPAGTSGLGQFF.

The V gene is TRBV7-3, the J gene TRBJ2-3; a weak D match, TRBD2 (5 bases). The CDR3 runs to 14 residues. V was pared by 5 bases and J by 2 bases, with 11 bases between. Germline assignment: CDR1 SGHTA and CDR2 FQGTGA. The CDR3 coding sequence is TGTGCCAGCAGCCCGCCGGGAAACACAGATACGCAGTATTTT. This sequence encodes CASSPPGNTDTQYF.

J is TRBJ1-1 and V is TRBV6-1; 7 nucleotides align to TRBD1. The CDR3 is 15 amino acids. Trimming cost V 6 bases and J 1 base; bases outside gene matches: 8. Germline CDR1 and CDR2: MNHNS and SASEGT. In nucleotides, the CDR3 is TGTGCCAGCAGCCCTTACAGGGGATCGAACACTGAAGCTTTCTTT. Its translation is CASSPYRGSNTEAFF.

CDR3: CASSQEHSTGGGTDTQYF. The CDR3 DNA follows: TGTGCCAGCAGCCAAGAGCACTCGACAGGGGGGGGCACAGATACGCAGTATTTT. The chain uses TRBV14 and TRBJ2-3, with TRBD1 matching over 9 bases. The germline gives CDR1 SGHDN, CDR2 FVKESK. The CDR3 is made up of 18 amino acids. The V and J ends lost 0 bases and 1 base, in that order; junction bases with no gene match: 8.